This T cell receptor (beta chain) was recovered during a study of T cells in Graves' hyperthyroidism and ophthalmopathy. Authors of the study amplified TCR beta CDR3 regions from RNA transcripts. Using the HTBI primer set, a first-round RT-PCR was run on the TCR CDR3. TCRdb reprocessed the multiplex PCR reads with MiXCR, giving one entry per CDR3 protein. This table holds some 720,000 distinct CDR3 sequences, 16% found once. The CDR3 is 16 amino acids. Germline V lookup: CDR1 MGHRA, CDR2 YSYEKL. The V end was cut by 2 bases, the J end by 6 bases, with 20 bases between. Study results and caveats: Stable hyperthyroidism and ophthalmopathy were separated using 13 V-J signatures.

For this clonotype: The antigen remains undetermined.

The origin of this receptor is a man aged 18 to 29 with Graves' hyperthyroidism. Input material: blood. The chain combines TRBV4-1 with TRBJ2-7; TRBD2 is a possible D gene (7 bases). The CDR3 protein is CASSQLLGRGEVEQYF. CDR3 nucleotides: TGCGCCAGCAGCCAACTCTTGGGGAGGGGGGAGGTCGAGCAGTACTTC.